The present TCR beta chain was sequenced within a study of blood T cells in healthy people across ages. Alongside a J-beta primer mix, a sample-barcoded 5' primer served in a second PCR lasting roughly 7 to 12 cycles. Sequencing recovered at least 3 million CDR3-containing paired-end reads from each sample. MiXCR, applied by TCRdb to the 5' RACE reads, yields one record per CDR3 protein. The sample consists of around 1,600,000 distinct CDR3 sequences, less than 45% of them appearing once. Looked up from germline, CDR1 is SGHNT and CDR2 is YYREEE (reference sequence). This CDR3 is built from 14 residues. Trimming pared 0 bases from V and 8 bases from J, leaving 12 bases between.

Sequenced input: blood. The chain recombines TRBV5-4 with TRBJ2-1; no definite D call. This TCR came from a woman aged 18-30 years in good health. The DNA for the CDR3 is TGTGCCAGCAGCTTGGGGGTACACAGCGATGAGCAGTTCTTC. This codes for CASSLGVHSDEQFF.